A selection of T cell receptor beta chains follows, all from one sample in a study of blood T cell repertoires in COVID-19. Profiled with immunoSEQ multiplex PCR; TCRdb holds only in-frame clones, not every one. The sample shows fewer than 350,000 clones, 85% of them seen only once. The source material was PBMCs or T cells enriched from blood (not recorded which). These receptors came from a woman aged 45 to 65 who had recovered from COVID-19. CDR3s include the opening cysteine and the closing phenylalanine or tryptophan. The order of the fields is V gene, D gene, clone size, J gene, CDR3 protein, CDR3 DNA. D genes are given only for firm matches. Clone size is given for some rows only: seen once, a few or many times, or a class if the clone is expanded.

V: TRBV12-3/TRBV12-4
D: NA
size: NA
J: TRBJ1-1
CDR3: CASRHTGTEAFF
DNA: TGTGCCAGCAGGCACACAGGGACTGAAGCTTTCTTT

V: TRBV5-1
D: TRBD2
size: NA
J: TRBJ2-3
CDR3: CASSWVGLASTDTQYF
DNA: TGCGCCAGCAGCTGGGTGGGACTAGCGAGCACAGATACGCAGTATTTT

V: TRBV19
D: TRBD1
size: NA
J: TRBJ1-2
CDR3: CASSAGGYYGYTF
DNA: TGTGCCAGTAGCGCAGGGGGCTACTATGGCTACACCTTC

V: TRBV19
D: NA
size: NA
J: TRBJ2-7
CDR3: CASSIAVSYEQYF
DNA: TGTGCCAGTAGTATAGCTGTCTCCTACGAGCAGTACTTC

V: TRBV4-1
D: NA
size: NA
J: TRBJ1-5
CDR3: CASSLTGGNQPQHF
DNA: TGCGCCAGCAGCTTAACCGGCGGGAATCAGCCCCAGCATTTT

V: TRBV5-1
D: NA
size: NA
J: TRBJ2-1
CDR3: CASSLAAGGLVSDNEQFF
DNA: TGCGCCAGCAGCTTGGCCGCAGGGGGACTAGTGAGTGACAATGAGCAGTTCTTC

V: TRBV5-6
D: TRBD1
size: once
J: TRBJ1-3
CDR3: CASSSLGDRTGNTIYF
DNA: TGTGCCAGCAGCTCCTTAGGGGACAGGACTGGAAACACCATATATTTT

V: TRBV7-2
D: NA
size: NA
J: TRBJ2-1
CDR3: CASSLGRTNEQFF
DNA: TGTGCCAGCAGCTTAGGTCGTACAAATGAGCAGTTCTTC

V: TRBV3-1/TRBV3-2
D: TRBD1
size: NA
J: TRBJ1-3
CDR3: CASSQPGQEYSGNTIYF
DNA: TGTGCCAGCAGCCAACCTGGACAGGAATACTCTGGAAACACCATATATTTT

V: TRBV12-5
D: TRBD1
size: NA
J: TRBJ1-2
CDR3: CASGLGGTGYGYTF
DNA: TGTGCTAGTGGTTTGGGGGGGACAGGGTATGGCTACACCTTC

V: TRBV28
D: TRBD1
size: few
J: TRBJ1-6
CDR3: CASSGGQGLNSPLHF
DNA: TGTGCCAGCAGTGGGGGACAGGGCCTTAATTCACCCCTCCACTTT

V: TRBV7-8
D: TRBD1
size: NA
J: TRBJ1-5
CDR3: CASSGTGSDYSNQPQHF
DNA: TGTGCCAGCAGCGGGACAGGGAGCGACTATAGCAATCAGCCCCAGCATTTT

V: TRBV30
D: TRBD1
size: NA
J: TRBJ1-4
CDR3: CAWSAGTGTEKLFF
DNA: TGTGCCTGGAGTGCCGGGACAGGCACCGAAAAACTGTTTTTT

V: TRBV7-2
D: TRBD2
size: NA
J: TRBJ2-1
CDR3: CASSFTPQSGMFF
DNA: TGTGCCAGCAGCTTCACCCCCCAGAGCGGGATGTTCTTC

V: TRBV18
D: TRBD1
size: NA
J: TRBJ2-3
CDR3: CASSPPVGQSTDTQYF
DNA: TGTGCCAGCTCACCACCGGTGGGACAGAGCACAGATACGCAGTATTTT

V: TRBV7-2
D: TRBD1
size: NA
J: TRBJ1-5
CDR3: CASSSYRGAQPQHF
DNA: TGTGCCAGCAGCTCGTACAGGGGTGCTCAGCCCCAGCATTTT

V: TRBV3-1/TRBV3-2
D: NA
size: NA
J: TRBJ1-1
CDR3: CASSSQDRNTEAFF
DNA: TGTGCCAGCAGCTCACAAGACAGGAACACTGAAGCTTTCTTT

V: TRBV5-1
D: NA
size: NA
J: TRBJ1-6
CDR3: CASSLNYRGQDNSPLHF
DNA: TGCGCCAGCAGTTTGAATTATAGGGGCCAGGATAATTCACCCCTCCACTTT

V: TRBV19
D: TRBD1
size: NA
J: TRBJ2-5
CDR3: CASSVLGQTQETQYF
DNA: TGTGCCAGTAGCGTACTGGGACAGACCCAAGAGACCCAGTACTTC

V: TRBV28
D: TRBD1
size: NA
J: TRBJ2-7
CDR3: CASSLNRGPYEQYF
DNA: TGTGCCAGCAGTTTAAACAGGGGGCCCTACGAGCAGTACTTC

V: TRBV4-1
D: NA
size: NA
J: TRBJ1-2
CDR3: CASSRLVQGDYGYTF
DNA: TGCGCCAGCAGCCGACTTGTCCAGGGCGACTATGGCTACACCTTC

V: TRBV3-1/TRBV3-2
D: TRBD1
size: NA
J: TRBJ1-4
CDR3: CASSPTGNNEKLFF
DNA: TGTGCCAGCAGCCCGACAGGGAATAATGAAAAACTGTTTTTT

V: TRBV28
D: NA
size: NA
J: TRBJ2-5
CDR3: CASSEYGGPKGTQYF
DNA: TGTGCCAGCAGTGAGTATGGAGGGCCCAAGGGGACCCAGTACTTC

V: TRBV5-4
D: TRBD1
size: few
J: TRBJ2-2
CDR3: CASSLDQGVGGELFF
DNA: TGTGCCAGCAGCTTGGATCAGGGGGTAGGCGGGGAGCTGTTTTTT

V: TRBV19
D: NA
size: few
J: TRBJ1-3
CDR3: CASKLFSGNTIYF
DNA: TGTGCCAGTAAGCTCTTCTCTGGAAACACCATATATTTT

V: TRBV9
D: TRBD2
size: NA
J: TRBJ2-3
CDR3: CASSASRGTASTDTQYF
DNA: TGTGCCAGCAGCGCATCGCGGGGGACGGCTAGCACAGATACGCAGTATTTT

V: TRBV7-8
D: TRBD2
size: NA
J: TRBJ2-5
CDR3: CASSSGLAGALGETQYF
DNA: TGTGCCAGCAGCTCGGGACTAGCGGGGGCACTAGGGGAGACCCAGTACTTC

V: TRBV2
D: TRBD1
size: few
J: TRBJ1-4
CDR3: CASSDFIRSGQREKLFF
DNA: TGTGCCAGCAGTGATTTTATCAGGTCGGGACAGAGGGAAAAACTGTTTTTT

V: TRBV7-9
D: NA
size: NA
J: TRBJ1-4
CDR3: CASSLAADEKLFF
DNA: TGTGCCAGCAGCCTCGCTGCAGATGAAAAACTGTTTTTT

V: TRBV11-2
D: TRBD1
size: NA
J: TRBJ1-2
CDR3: CASSLAGTGYGYTF
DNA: TGTGCCAGCAGCTTAGCCGGGACAGGCTATGGCTACACCTTC

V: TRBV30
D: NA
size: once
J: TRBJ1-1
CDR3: CAWGGDMAEAFF
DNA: TGTGCCTGGGGGGGGGACATGGCTGAAGCTTTCTTT

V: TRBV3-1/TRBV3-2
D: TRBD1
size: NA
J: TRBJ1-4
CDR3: CASSSFDRGNEKLFF
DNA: TGTGCCAGCAGCTCTTTTGACAGGGGGAATGAAAAACTGTTTTTT

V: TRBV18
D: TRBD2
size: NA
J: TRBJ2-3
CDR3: CASSSQAGGLTDTQYF
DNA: TGTGCCAGCTCATCACAAGCGGGGGGTTTGACAGATACGCAGTATTTT

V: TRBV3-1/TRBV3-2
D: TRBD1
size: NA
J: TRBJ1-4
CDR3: CASSHRQGSEKLFF
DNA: TGTGCCAGCAGCCACCGACAGGGGAGTGAAAAACTGTTTTTT

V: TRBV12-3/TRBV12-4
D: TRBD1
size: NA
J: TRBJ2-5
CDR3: CASSAGTGETQYF
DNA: TGTGCCAGCAGTGCCGGGACAGGAGAGACCCAGTACTTC

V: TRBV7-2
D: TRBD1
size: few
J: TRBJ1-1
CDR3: CASTQGAHTEAFF
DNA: TGTGCCAGTACACAGGGGGCCCACACTGAAGCTTTCTTT

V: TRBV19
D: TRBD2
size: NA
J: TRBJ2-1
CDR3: CASSNRLADSSYNEQFF
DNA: TGTGCCAGTAGTAACCGACTAGCTGATTCCTCCTACAATGAGCAGTTCTTC

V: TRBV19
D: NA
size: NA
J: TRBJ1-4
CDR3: CASSILGASNEKLFF
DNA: TGTGCCAGTAGTATTCTGGGGGCTTCTAATGAAAAACTGTTTTTT

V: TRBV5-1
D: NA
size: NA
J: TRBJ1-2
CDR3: CASSLDDRRLIYGYTF
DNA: TGCGCCAGCAGCTTGGACGACAGGAGGCTTATCTATGGCTACACCTTC

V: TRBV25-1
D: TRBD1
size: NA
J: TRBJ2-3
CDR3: CASSDRDRGTDTQYF
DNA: TGTGCCAGCAGTGACCGGGACAGGGGCACAGATACGCAGTATTTT

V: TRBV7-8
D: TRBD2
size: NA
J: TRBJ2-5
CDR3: CASSTGSGSLTQTQYF
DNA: TGTGCCAGCAGCACAGGTAGCGGGAGCCTTACCCAGACCCAGTACTTC

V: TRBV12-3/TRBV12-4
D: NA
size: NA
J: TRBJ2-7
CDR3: CASTLKTLSEQYF
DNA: TGTGCCAGCACCCTTAAGACACTTTCCGAGCAGTACTTC

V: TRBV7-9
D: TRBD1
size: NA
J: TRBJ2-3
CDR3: CASSLGTGEDTQYF
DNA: TGTGCCAGCAGCCTAGGGACAGGGGAAGATACGCAGTATTTT

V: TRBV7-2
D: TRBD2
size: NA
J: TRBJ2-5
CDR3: CASTPGLAGVETQYF
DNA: TGTGCCAGCACCCCGGGACTAGCGGGAGTAGAGACCCAGTACTTC

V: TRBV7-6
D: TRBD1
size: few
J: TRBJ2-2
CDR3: CASSLQGAITGELFF
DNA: TGTGCCAGCAGCTTACAGGGGGCTATCACCGGGGAGCTGTTTTTT

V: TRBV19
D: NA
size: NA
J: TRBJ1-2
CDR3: CASSIPVSRDYTF
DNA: TGTGCCAGTAGCATTCCGGTTAGTCGAGACTACACCTTC

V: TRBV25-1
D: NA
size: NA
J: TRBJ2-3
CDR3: CASSESSTDTQYF
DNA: TGTGCCAGCAGTGAATCGAGCACAGATACGCAGTATTTT

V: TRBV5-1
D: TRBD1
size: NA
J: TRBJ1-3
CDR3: CASSSGTGNTIYF
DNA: TGCGCCAGCAGCTCCGGGACAGGGAACACCATATATTTT

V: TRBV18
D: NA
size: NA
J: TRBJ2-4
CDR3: CASSEDYSVAKNIQYF
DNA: TGTGCCAGCTCAGAAGACTACAGCGTGGCCAAAAACATTCAGTACTTC

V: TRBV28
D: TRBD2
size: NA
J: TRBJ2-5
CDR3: CASSFNSGGAGTQYF
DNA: TGTGCCAGCAGTTTTAATAGCGGGGGGGCCGGGACCCAGTACTTC

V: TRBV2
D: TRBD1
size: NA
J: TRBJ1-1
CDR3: CASSLHQGASTEAFF
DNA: TGTGCCAGCAGTCTTCACCAGGGGGCGAGCACTGAAGCTTTCTTT

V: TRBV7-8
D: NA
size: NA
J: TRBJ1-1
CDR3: CTSSSGRNTEAFF
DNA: TGTACAAGCAGCTCGGGGAGGAACACTGAAGCTTTCTTT

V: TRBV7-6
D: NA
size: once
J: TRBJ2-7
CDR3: CASSLAASDYEQYF
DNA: TGTGCCAGCAGCTTAGCCGCTAGCGACTACGAGCAGTACTTC

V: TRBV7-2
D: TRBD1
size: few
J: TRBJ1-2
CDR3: CASSRDRGQGLTMTGYTF
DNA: TGTGCCAGCAGCCGGGATCGGGGACAGGGATTGACTATGACGGGCTACACCTTC

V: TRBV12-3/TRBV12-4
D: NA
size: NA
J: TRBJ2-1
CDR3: CASRRAGQGEQFF
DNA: TGTGCCAGCAGGCGTGCAGGGCAGGGTGAGCAGTTCTTC